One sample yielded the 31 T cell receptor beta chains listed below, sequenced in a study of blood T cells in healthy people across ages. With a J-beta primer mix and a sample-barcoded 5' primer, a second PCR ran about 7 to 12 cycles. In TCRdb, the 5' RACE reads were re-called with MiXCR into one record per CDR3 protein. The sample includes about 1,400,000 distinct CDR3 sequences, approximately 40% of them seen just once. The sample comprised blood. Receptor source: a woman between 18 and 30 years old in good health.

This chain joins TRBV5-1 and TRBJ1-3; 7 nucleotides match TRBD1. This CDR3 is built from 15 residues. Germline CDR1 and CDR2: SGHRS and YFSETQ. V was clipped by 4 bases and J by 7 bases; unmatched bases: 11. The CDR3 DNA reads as TGCGCCAGCAGCCCCGATCCGACAGGGAGGAACACCATATATTTT. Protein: CASSPDPTGRNTIYF.

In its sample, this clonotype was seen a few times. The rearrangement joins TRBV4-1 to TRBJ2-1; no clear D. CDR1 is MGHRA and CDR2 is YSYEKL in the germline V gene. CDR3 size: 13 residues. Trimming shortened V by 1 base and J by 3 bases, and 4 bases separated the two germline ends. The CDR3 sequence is CASSQAVYNEQFF. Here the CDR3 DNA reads TGCGCCAGCAGCCAAGCCGTCTACAATGAGCAGTTCTTC.

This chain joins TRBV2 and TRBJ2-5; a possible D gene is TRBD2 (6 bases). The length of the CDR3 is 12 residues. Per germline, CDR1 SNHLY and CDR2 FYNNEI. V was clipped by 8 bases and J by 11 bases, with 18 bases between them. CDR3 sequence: CASGRGSEIQYF. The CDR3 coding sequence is TGTGCCAGCGGTCGGGGGTCCGAGATTCAGTACTTC.

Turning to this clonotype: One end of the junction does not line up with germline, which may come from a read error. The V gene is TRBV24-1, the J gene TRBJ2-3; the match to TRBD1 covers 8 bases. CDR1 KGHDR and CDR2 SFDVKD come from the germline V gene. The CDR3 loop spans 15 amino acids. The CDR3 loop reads CATSDRTGRTGTQYF. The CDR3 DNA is TGTGCCACCAGTGATCGGACAGGGCGCACAGGTACGCAGTATTTT.

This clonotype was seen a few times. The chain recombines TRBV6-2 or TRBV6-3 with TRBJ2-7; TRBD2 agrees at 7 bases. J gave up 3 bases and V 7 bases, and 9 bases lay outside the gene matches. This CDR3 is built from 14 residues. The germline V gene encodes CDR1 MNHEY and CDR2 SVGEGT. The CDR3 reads CASTSAGGFYEQYF. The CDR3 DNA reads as TGTGCCAGCACCTCGGCCGGGGGGTTCTACGAGCAGTACTTC.

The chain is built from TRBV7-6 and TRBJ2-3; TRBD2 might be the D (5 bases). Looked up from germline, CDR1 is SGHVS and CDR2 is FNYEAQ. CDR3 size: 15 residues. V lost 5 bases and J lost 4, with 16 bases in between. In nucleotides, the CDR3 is TGTGCCAGCAGCCGTAGCGAGGATGGGGCAGATACGCAGTATTTT. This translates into CASSRSEDGADTQYF. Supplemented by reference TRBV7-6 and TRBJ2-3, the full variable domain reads GAGVSQSPRYKVTKRGQDVALRCDPISGHVSLYWYRQALGQGPEFLTYFNYEAQQDKSGLPNDRFSAERPEGSISTLTIQRTEQRDSAMYRCASSRSEDGADTQYFGPGTRLTVL.

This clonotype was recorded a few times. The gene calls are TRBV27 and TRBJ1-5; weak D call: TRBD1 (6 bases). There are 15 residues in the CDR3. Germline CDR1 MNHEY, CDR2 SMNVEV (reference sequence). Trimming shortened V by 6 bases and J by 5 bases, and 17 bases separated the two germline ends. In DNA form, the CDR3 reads TGTGCCAGCAGCCCCCTCGGTCAGGGGTATCAGCCCCAGCATTTT. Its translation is CASSPLGQGYQPQHF.

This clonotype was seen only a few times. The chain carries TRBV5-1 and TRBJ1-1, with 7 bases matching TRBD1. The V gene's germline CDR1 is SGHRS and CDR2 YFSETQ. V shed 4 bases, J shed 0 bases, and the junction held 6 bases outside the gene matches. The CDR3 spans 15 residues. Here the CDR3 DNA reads TGCGCCAGCAGCGCACAGGGGACCATGAACACTGAAGCTTTCTTT. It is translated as CASSAQGTMNTEAFF.

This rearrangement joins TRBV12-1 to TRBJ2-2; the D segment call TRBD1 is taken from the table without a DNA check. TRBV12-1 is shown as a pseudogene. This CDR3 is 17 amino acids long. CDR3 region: CASSKRDKYRTTGELFF. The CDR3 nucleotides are TGTGCCAGCAGCAAAAGGGACAAATACCGCACTACAGGGGAGCTGTTTTTT.

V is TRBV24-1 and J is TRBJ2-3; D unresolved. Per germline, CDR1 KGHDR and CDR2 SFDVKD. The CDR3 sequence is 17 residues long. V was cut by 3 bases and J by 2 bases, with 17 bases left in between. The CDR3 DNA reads TGTGCCACCAGTGATCCCTCCGAGGCGTCCCCCACAGATACGCAGTATTTT. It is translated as CATSDPSEASPTDTQYF.

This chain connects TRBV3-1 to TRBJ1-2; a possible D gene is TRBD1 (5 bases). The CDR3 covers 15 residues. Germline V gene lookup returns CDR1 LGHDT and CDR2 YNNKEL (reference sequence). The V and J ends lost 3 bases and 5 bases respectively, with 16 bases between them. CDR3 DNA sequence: TGTGCCAGCAGCCACACAGATCCCGGGGCTTATGGCTACACCTTC. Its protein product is CASSHTDPGAYGYTF.

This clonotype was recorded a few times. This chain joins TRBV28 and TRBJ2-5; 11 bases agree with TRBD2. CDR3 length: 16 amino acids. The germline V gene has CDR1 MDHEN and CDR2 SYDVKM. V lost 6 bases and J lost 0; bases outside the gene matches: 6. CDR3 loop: CASRGTLAGDQETQYF. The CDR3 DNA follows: TGTGCCAGCAGGGGAACACTAGCGGGGGACCAAGAGACCCAGTACTTC.

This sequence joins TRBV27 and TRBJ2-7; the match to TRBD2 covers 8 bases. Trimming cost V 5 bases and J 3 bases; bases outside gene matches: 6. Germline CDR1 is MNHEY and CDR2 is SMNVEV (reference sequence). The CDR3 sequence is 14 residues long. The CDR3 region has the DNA TGTGCCAGCAGTCGAGCGGGAGAAGGCTACGAGCAGTACTTC. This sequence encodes CASSRAGEGYEQYF.

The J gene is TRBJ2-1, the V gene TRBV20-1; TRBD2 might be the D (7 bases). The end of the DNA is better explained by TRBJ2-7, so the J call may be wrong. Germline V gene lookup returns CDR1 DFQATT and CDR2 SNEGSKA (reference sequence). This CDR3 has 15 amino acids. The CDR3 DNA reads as TGCAGTGCCCCCAGTAAGGGAGGGCCAGGGGATGAGCAGTACTTC. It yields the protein CSAPSKGGPGDEQYF.

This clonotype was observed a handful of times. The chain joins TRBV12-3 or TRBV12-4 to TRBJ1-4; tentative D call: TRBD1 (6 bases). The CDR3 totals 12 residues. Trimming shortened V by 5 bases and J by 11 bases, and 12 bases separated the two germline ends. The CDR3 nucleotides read TGTGCCAGCAGTCGAGAGGACAGCAAACTGTTTTTT. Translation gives CASSREDSKLFF.

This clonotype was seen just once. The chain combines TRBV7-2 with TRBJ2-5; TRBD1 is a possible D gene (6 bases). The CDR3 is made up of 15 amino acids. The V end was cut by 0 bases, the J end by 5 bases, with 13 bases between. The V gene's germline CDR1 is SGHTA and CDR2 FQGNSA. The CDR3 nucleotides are TGTGCCAGCAGCTTAGCGGTGGGGGCTGGGGAGACCCAGTACTTC. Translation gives CASSLAVGAGETQYF.

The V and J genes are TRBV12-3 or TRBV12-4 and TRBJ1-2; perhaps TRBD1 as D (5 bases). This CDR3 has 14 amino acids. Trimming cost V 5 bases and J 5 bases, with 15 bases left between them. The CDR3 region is CASSAVDSPYGYTF. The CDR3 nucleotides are TGTGCCAGCAGTGCCGTTGACAGTCCGTATGGCTACACCTTC.

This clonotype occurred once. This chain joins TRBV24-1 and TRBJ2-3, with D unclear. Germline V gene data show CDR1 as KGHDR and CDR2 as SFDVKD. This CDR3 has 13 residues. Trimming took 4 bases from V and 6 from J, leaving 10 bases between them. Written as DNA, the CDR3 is TGTGCCACCAGTGACTCCTCTGTGGATACGCAGTATTTT. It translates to CATSDSSVDTQYF.

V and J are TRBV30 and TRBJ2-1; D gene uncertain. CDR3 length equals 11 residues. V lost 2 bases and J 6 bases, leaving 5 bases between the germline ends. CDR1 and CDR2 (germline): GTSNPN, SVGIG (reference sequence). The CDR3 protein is CAWSPSNEQFF. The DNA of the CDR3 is TGTGCCTGGAGTCCGAGCAATGAGCAGTTCTTC. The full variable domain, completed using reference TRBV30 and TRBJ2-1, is SQTIHQWPATLVQPVGSPLSLECTVEGTSNPNLYWYRQAAGRGLQLLFYSVGIGQISSEVPQNLSASRPQDRQFILSSKKLLLSDSGFYLCAWSPSNEQFFGPGTRLTVL.

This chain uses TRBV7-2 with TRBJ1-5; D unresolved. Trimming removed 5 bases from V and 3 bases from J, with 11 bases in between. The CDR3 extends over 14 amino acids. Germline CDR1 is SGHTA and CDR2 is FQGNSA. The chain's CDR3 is CASSLKGPNQPQHF. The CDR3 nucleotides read TGTGCCAGCAGCCTAAAGGGCCCCAATCAGCCCCAGCATTTT.

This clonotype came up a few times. The CDR3 loop is CSVYSGAYEQYF. DNA of the CDR3: TGCAGCGTTTATAGCGGGGCCTACGAGCAGTACTTC. The chain joins TRBV29-1 to TRBJ2-7, with 8 bases that match TRBD2. The V gene's germline CDR1 is SQVTM and CDR2 ANQGSEA. The CDR3 runs 12 residues. V was clipped by 5 bases and J by 2 bases; unmatched bases: 2.

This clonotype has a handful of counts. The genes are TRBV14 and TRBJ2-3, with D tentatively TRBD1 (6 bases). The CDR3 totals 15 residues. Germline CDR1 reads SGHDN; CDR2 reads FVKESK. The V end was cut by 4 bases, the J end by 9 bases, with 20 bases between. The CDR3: CASSLWDNQKRTQYF. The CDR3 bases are TGTGCCAGCAGCCTATGGGACAACCAAAAAAGGACGCAGTATTTT.

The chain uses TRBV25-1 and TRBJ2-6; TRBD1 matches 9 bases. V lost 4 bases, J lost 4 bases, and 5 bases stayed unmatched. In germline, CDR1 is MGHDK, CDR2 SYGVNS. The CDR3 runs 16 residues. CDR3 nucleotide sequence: TGTGCCAGCAGTGCATGGACAGGGGTCGGGGCCAACGTCCTGACTTTC. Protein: CASSAWTGVGANVLTF. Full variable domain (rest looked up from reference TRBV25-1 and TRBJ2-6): EADIYQTPRYLVIGTGKKITLECSQTMGHDKMYWYQQDPGMELHLIHYSYGVNSTEKGDLSSESTVSRIRTEHFPLTLESARPSHTSQYLCASSAWTGVGANVLTFGAGSRLTVL.

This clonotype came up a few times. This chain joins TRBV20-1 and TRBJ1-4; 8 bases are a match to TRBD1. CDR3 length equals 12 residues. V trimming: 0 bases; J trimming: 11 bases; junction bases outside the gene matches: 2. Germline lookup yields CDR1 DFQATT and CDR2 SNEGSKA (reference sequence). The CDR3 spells CSARDHRGKLFF. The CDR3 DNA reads TGCAGTGCTAGAGATCACAGGGGGAAACTGTTTTTT.

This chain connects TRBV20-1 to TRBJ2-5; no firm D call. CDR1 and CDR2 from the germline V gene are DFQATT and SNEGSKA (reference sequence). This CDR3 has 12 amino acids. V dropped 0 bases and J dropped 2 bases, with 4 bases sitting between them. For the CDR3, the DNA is TGCAGTGCTAGAGAGCCTCAAGAGACCCAGTACTTC. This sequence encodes CSAREPQETQYF.

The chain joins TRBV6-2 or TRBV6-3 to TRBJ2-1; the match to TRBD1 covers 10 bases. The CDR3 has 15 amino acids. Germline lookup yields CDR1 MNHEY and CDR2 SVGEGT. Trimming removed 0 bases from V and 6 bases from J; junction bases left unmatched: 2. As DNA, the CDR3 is TGTGCCAGCAGTTACTCGACAGGGGGCATCAATGAGCAGTTCTTC. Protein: CASSYSTGGINEQFF.

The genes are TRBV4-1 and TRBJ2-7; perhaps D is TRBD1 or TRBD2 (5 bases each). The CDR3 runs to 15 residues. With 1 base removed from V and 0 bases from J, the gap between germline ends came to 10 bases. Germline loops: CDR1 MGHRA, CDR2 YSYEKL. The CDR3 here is CASSQAGTASYEQYF. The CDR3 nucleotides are TGCGCCAGCAGCCAAGCCGGGACGGCCTCCTACGAGCAGTACTTC.

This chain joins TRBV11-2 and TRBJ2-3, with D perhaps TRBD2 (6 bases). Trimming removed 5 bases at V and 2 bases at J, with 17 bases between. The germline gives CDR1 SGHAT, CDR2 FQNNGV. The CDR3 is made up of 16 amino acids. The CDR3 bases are TGTGCCAGCAGCCCACTGAGGGAGGCCTCCACAGATACGCAGTATTTT. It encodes CASSPLREASTDTQYF.

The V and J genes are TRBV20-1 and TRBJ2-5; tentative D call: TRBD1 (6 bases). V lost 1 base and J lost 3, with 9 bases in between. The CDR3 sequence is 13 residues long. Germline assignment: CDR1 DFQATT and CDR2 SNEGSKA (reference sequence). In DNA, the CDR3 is TGCAGTGCTAGAGCTGGACAGAAAGAGACCCAGTACTTC. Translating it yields CSARAGQKETQYF.

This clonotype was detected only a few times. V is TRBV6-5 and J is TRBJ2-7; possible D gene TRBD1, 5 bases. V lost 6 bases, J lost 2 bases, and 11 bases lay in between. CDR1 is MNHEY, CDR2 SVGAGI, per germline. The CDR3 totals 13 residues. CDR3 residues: CASSPTVAYEQYF. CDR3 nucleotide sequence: TGTGCCAGCAGCCCGACAGTGGCCTACGAGCAGTACTTC.

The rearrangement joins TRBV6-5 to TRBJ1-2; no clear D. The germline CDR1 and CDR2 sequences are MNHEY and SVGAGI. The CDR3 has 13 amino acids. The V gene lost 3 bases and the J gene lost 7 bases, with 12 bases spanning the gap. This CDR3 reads CASSYAGWAGYTF. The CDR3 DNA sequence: TGTGCCAGCAGTTATGCAGGCTGGGCTGGCTACACCTTC.